Below are 30 T cell receptor beta chains sequenced from a single sample in a study of blood T cell repertoires in COVID-19. Measured with immunoSEQ multiplex PCR; TCRdb has only the in-frame clones, and not every one. The top ten hold about 0.93% of the sample, which has 300,000 or so clones, about 90% seen once. Sequencing used PBMCs or T cells enriched from blood (not recorded which). These receptors were taken from a woman under 40 who had recovered from COVID-19.

J is TRBJ1-2 and V is TRBV29-1, with 7 positions matching TRBD1. This CDR3 region has 15 residues. The J segment lost 6 bases and the V segment lost 7 bases, leaving 17 bases of the junction unmatched. CDR1 is SQVTM and CDR2 is ANQGSEA in the germline V gene. In nucleotides, the CDR3 is TGCAGCGCAAAGGGCTCGACAGGGTCATTAGATGGCTACACCTTC. This sequence encodes CSAKGSTGSLDGYTF.

The rearrangement joins TRBV15 to TRBJ1-5, with a tentative D call TRBD1 (5 bases). The CDR3 sequence is 15 residues long. Per germline, CDR1 LNHNV and CDR2 YYDKDF (reference sequence). V was shortened by 0 bases and J by 7 bases, with 13 bases between the two germline ends. CDR3 amino acids: CATSRDVRVGQPQHF. CDR3 coding DNA: TGTGCCACCAGCAGAGATGTCAGGGTTGGACAGCCCCAGCATTTT.

The CDR3 nucleotides are TGTGCCAGCAGCCCCAGGGATGGCTACACCTTC. Translation gives CASSPRDGYTF. The chain is built from TRBV28 and TRBJ1-2; D might be TRBD1 (5 bases). This CDR3 contains 11 residues. CDR1 is MDHEN, CDR2 SYDVKM, per germline. V lost 6 bases and J 6 bases, leaving 8 bases between the germline ends.

The chain recombines TRBV15 with TRBJ2-2, with D unclear. V was clipped by 7 bases and J by 0 bases, with 6 bases between them. The germline CDR1 and CDR2 sequences are LNHNV and YYDKDF (reference sequence). The CDR3 runs to 13 residues. The CDR3 DNA sequence: TGTGCCACCAAAGACTCGAACACCGGGGAGCTGTTTTTT. Amino acids: CATKDSNTGELFF.

This clone was seen only once. The V and J genes are TRBV4-3 and TRBJ2-2; TRBD1 matches at 9 bases. The length of the CDR3 is 17 residues. V gave up 0 bases and J gave up 5 bases; unmatched junction bases: 7. The germline gives CDR1 LGHNA, CDR2 YSLEER. For the CDR3, the DNA is TGCGCCAGCAGCCAAGATGCACAGGGGGCTTTTACCGGGGAGCTGTTTTTT. Amino acids: CASSQDAQGAFTGELFF.

CDR3 nucleotides: TGTGCCAGCAGCTCCACCGGGGACAGGGGAGAGGGAGATACGCAGTATTTT. Encoded protein: CASSSTGDRGEGDTQYF. V usage is TRBV5-6 and J usage is TRBJ2-3; TRBD1 agrees at 10 bases. This CDR3 comprises 17 residues. The germline gives CDR1 SGHDT, CDR2 YYEEEE. The junction had 12 bases not matched to a gene; V was cut back by 3 bases and J by 5 bases.

DNA for the CDR3: TGCGCCAGTACGACTACCCCCCTCGATACGCAGTATTTT. Translating it yields CASTTTPLDTQYF. The chain is built from TRBV5-1 and TRBJ2-3; TRBD2 is a possible D gene (5 bases). The CDR3 covers 13 residues. Looked up from germline, CDR1 is SGHRS and CDR2 is YFSETQ. Trimming cost V 8 bases and J 6 bases, with 16 bases left between them.

J is TRBJ2-5 and V is TRBV28; 7 bases are shared with TRBD2. The CDR3 is 13 residues long. With 6 bases clipped from V and 3 bases from J, the junction kept 4 bases outside the gene matches. Germline V lookup: CDR1 MDHEN, CDR2 SYDVKM. The CDR3 loop reads CASRDGGEETQYF. The CDR3 region has the DNA TGTGCCAGCAGAGATGGGGGGGAAGAGACCCAGTACTTC.

The chain's CDR3 is CATSSSMSGTGPFYEQYF. The CDR3 coding sequence is TGTGCCACCAGCAGCTCCATGTCCGGGACAGGGCCCTTCTACGAGCAGTACTTC. The V gene is TRBV15, the J gene TRBJ2-7, with 9 nucleotides matching TRBD1. After removal of 3 bases from V and 3 bases from J, the junction contained 15 bases not matched to a gene. Germline CDR1 LNHNV, CDR2 YYDKDF (reference sequence). The CDR3 loop spans 18 amino acids. Variable domain in full (rest from reference TRBV15 and TRBJ2-7): DAMVIQNPRYQVTQFGKPVTLSCSQTLNHNVMYWYQQKSSQAPKLLFHYYDKDFNNEADTPDNFQSRRPNTSFCFLDIRSPGLGDTAMYLCATSSSMSGTGPFYEQYFGPGTRLTVT.

This chain joins TRBV2 and TRBJ2-3; 7 nucleotides agree with TRBD2. The CDR3 spans 11 residues. Germline CDR1 SNHLY, CDR2 FYNNEI. V shed 7 bases, J shed 5 bases, and the junction held 0 bases outside the gene matches. CDR3 sequence reads: CASTGGDTQYF. Written as DNA, the CDR3 is TGTGCCAGCACGGGGGGAGATACGCAGTATTTT. The full variable domain, rest sourced from reference TRBV2 and TRBJ2-3, is EPEVTQTPSHQVTQMGQEVILRCVPISNHLYFYWYRQILGQKVEFLVSFYNNEISEKSEIFDDQFSVERPDGSNFTLKIRSTKLEDSAMYFCASTGGDTQYFGPGTRLTVL.

The chain combines TRBV2 with TRBJ2-1, with 9 bases matching TRBD1. This CDR3 is built from 16 residues. Germline CDR1 and CDR2: SNHLY and FYNNEI. V dropped 2 bases and J dropped 8; count of bases not matched to a gene: 10. CDR3 nucleotide sequence: TGTGCCAGCAGTGAACGGCGACAGGGGGGCCCAGATGAGCAGTTCTTC. It is translated as CASSERRQGGPDEQFF.

The rearrangement links TRBV7-2 to TRBJ2-7; 7 bases agree with TRBD1. Germline lookup yields CDR1 SGHTA and CDR2 FQGNSA. V dropped 5 bases and J dropped 1; count of bases not matched to a gene: 8. The CDR3 covers 15 residues. CDR3 nucleotide sequence: TGTGCCAGCAGCCCCTTGGGCAGGGGGTCCTACGAGCAGTACTTC. It translates to CASSPLGRGSYEQYF.

The CDR3 nucleotides read TGTGCCAGTAGTATAGAGCCAGGGAAAGCTTTCTTT. Encoded protein: CASSIEPGKAFF. The rearrangement joins TRBV19 to TRBJ1-1; D perhaps matches TRBD1 (5 bases). Trimming shortened V by 0 bases and J by 9 bases, and 8 bases separated the two germline ends. Looked up from germline, CDR1 is LNHDA and CDR2 is SQIVND (reference sequence). This CDR3 is built from 12 residues.

In its sample, this clone was seen a few times. This chain links TRBV20-1 with TRBJ2-7; TRBD1 might be the D (5 bases). V lost 3 bases and J lost 3, with 18 bases in between. Germline V gene lookup returns CDR1 DFQATT and CDR2 SNEGSKA (reference sequence). This CDR3 has 15 amino acids. CDR3 DNA: TGCAGTGCTAGTGGGGTGGGCGGACACTTCTACGAGCAGTACTTC. Its protein product is CSASGVGGHFYEQYF.

V is TRBV5-6 and J is TRBJ2-7; 7 nucleotides line up with TRBD1. Per the germline V gene, CDR1 is SGHDT and CDR2 is YYEEEE. V trimming: 1 base; J trimming: 5 bases; junction bases outside the gene matches: 3. CDR3 length: 13 amino acids. CDR3 bases: TGTGCCAGCAGCTTGCGACAGGGCCACGAGCAGTACTTC. Protein: CASSLRQGHEQYF.

CDR3 in DNA: TGTGCCAGCAGCCCCCTTACAGGGGCGACTGAAGCTTTCTTT. Protein product: CASSPLTGATEAFF. This chain uses TRBV3-1 (or the pseudogene TRBV3-2) with TRBJ1-1, with 7 bases identical to TRBD1. The trim removed 4 bases at V and 5 bases at J, leaving 7 bases unmatched. In germline, CDR1 is LGHDT, CDR2 YNNKEL (reference sequence). The CDR3 covers 14 residues.

The chain uses TRBV27 and TRBJ2-2; tentatively, D is TRBD1 (7 bases). The V gene's germline CDR1 is MNHEY and CDR2 SMNVEV (reference sequence). This CDR3 contains 18 residues. Between the trimmed V and J ends, which lost 0 bases and 5 bases, there was a span of 19 bases. Here the CDR3 reads CASSLSGGEGAGTGELFF. CDR3 bases: TGTGCCAGCAGTTTATCGGGGGGAGAGGGGGCAGGTACCGGGGAGCTGTTTTTT.

The chain uses TRBV5-4 and TRBJ2-1; D gene ambiguous. CDR1 is SGHNT and CDR2 is YYREEE in the germline V gene (reference sequence). The CDR3 runs 11 residues. Trimming cost V 4 bases and J 9 bases, with 8 bases left between them. CDR3 in amino acids: CASSLDTEQFF. CDR3 bases: TGTGCCAGCAGCCTCGACACTGAGCAGTTCTTC.

Only a few counts were recorded for this clone. The chain couples TRBV28 to TRBJ1-2, with 9 bases aligning to TRBD1. V lost 7 bases, J lost 2 bases, and 8 bases stayed unmatched. The CDR3 has 15 amino acids. Germline V gene lookup returns CDR1 MDHEN and CDR2 SYDVKM. Written as DNA, the CDR3 is TGTGCCAGCACTTCGGACAGGGGAGCCAACTATGGCTACACCTTC. Protein sequence: CASTSDRGANYGYTF.

The chain recombines TRBV28 with TRBJ2-1; D possibly corresponds to TRBD2 (7 bases). The CDR3 extends over 15 amino acids. Trimming left V 3 bases short and J 5 bases short, with 14 bases between. CDR1 and CDR2 (germline): MDHEN, SYDVKM. The CDR3 DNA sequence: TGTGCCAGCAGTTTGGGGGGGGGCATGGACAATGAGCAGTTCTTC. Translated: CASSLGGGMDNEQFF.

This chain connects TRBV19 to TRBJ2-5, with TRBD1 matching over 9 bases. The germline V gene has CDR1 LNHDA and CDR2 SQIVND (reference sequence). The CDR3 sequence is 14 residues long. After removal of 3 bases from V and 3 bases from J, the junction contained 2 bases not matched to a gene. The CDR3 coding sequence is TGTGCCAGTAGTATGACAGGGGGGGAAGAGACCCAGTACTTC. It is translated as CASSMTGGEETQYF.

This clone is a singleton in its sample. The CDR3 loop is CAWSEGGGREQFF. The CDR3 DNA follows: TGTGCCTGGAGTGAGGGCGGGGGGAGAGAGCAGTTCTTC. The J gene is TRBJ2-1, the V gene TRBV30; 8 nucleotides match TRBD2. Trimming removed 1 base from V and 10 bases from J; junction bases left unmatched: 6. CDR3 length equals 13 residues. Germline V lookup: CDR1 GTSNPN, CDR2 SVGIG (reference sequence).

The chain has TRBV11-2 and TRBJ2-7; D gene ambiguous. The CDR3 runs 14 residues. Deletions cut 7 bases from V and 2 bases from J, with 15 bases between. Germline lookup yields CDR1 SGHAT and CDR2 FQNNGV. The CDR3 nucleotides read TGTGCCAGCACCCCCGCGGTCCTAACCTACGAGCAGTACTTC. This codes for CASTPAVLTYEQYF. The whole variable domain, filled in from reference TRBV11-2 and TRBJ2-7, reads EAGVAQSPRYKIIEKRQSVAFWCNPISGHATLYWYQQILGQGPKLLIQFQNNGVVDDSQLPKDRFSAERLKGVDSTLKIQPAKLEDSAVYLCASTPAVLTYEQYFGPGTRLTVT.

This clone was observed a handful of times. V usage is TRBV14 and J usage is TRBJ1-1; D gene ambiguous. Trimming removed 0 bases at V and 0 bases at J, with 11 bases between. The germline V gene encodes CDR1 SGHDN and CDR2 FVKESK. This CDR3 comprises 16 residues. The CDR3 sequence is CASSQDKGVVNTEAFF. The CDR3 region has the DNA TGTGCCAGCAGCCAAGATAAAGGAGTAGTGAACACTGAAGCTTTCTTT.

This sequence joins TRBV19 and TRBJ2-2; no firm D call. The CDR3 is 12 amino acids. V was trimmed by 4 bases and J by 5 bases, leaving 5 bases between them. Germline V gene data show CDR1 as LNHDA and CDR2 as SQIVND (reference sequence). As DNA, the CDR3 is TGTGCCAGTAGTACCCGGACCGGGGAGCTGTTTTTT. Amino acids: CASSTRTGELFF.

The chain joins TRBV7-9 to TRBJ1-1; D perhaps matches TRBD1 (5 bases). Germline CDR1 SEHNR, CDR2 FQNEAQ (reference sequence). This CDR3 has 12 amino acids. V lost 6 bases, J lost 5 bases, and 10 bases lay in between. The CDR3 loop reads CASRKGNTEAFF. The CDR3 DNA reads as TGTGCCAGCAGAAAGGGGAATACTGAAGCTTTCTTT.

This chain links TRBV9 with TRBJ2-2; D remains ambiguous. CDR3 length equals 13 residues. Trimming stripped 4 bases from V and 3 bases from J, with 7 bases between. Germline CDR1 SGDLS, CDR2 YYNGEE. This chain's CDR3 is CASSLRYTGELFF. The CDR3 coding sequence is TGTGCCAGCAGCCTCCGGTACACCGGGGAGCTGTTTTTT.

The chain couples TRBV5-1 to TRBJ2-1; 10 bases are shared with TRBD1. Unmatched junction bases numbered 13, after V lost 4 bases and J lost 6 bases. Germline lookup yields CDR1 SGHRS and CDR2 YFSETQ. The CDR3 sequence is 17 residues long. For the CDR3, the DNA is TGCGCCAGCAGCCCCGGGACAGGGGCGCCACTCAGCAATGAGCAGTTCTTC. Protein: CASSPGTGAPLSNEQFF. The full variable domain, rest sourced from reference TRBV5-1 and TRBJ2-1, is KAGVTQTPRYLIKTRGQQVTLSCSPISGHRSVSWYQQTPGQGLQFLFEYFSETQRNKGNFPGRFSGRQFSNSRSEMNVSTLELGDSALYLCASSPGTGAPLSNEQFFGPGTRLTVL.

The chain employs TRBV27 and TRBJ1-1; possibly TRBD1 for D (5 bases). V was shortened by 5 bases and J by 4 bases, with 11 bases between the two germline ends. CDR1 and CDR2 from the germline V gene are MNHEY and SMNVEV (reference sequence). The CDR3 has 13 amino acids. CDR3 coding DNA: TGTGCCAGCAGTCGCGGGGACCGCACTGAAGCTTTCTTT. Translation gives CASSRGDRTEAFF.

The chain links TRBV5-1 to TRBJ1-5, with a possible D match to TRBD1 (6 bases). The ends were cut back, 4 bases at V and 3 bases at J, with 14 bases in the middle. Germline CDR1 SGHRS, CDR2 YFSETQ. The CDR3 covers 15 residues. CDR3 in DNA: TGCGCCAGCAGCCGAACAGGGAATACCAATCAGCCCCAGCATTTT. Protein product: CASSRTGNTNQPQHF.